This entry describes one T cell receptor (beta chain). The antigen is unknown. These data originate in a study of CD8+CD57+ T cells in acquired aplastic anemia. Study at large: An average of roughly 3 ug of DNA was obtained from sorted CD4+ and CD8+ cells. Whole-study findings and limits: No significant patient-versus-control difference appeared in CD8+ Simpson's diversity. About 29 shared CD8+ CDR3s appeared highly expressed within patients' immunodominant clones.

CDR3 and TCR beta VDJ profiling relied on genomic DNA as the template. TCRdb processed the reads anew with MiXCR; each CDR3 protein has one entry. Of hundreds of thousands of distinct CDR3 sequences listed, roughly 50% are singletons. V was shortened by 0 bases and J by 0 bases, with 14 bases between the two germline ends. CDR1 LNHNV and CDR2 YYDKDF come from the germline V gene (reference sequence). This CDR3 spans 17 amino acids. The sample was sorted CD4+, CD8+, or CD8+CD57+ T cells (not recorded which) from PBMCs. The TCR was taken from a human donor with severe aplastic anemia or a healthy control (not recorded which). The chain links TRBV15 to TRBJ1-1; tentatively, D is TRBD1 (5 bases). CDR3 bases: TGTGCCACCAGCAGAGACCCGGGACGAAGCATGAACACTGAAGCTTTCTTT. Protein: CATSRDPGRSMNTEAFF.